This T cell receptor beta chain was recovered during a study of T cell responses to AZD1222 COVID-19 vaccine. Study-level points and caveats: Vaccination with two AZD1222 doses was followed by a rise in Spike-specific TCR breadth and depth. Donor demographics were predominantly white British with a female majority; clonal diversity may be underestimated.

Assay: immunoSEQ multiplex PCR; the TCRdb copy retains only in-frame clones and omits some. This sample yields over 110,000 clones, of which about 92% are seen a single time; around 10% belongs to the top ten. CDR3 length: 13 amino acids. Looked up from germline, CDR1 is SGHVS and CDR2 is FQNEAQ. Concerning this clone: The antigen is unknown. One end of the junction fails to match germline, which may point to a read error.

The receptor was isolated from an adult who had recovered from COVID-19. This chain links TRBV7-8 with TRBJ1-3; 9 bases match TRBD1. Sample: peripheral blood, taken after recovery from COVID-19. The CDR3 spells CASSLVTGGQQDF. As DNA, the CDR3 is TGTGCCAGCAGCTTAGTAACAGGGGGCCAGCAGGATTTT.